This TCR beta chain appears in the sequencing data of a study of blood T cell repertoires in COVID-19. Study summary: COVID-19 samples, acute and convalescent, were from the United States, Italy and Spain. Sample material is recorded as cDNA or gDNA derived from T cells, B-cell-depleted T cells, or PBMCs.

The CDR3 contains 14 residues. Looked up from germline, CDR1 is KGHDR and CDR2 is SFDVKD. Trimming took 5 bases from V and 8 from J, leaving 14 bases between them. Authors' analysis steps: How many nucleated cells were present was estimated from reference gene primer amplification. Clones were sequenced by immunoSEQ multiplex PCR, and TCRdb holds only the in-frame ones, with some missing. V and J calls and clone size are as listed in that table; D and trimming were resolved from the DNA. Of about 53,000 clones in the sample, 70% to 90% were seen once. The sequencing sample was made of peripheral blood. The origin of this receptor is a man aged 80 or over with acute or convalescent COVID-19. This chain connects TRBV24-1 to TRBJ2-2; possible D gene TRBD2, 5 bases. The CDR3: CATSGGALWGELFF. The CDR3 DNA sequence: TGTGCCACCAGTGGGGGAGCTCTGTGGGGGGAGCTGTTTTTT.